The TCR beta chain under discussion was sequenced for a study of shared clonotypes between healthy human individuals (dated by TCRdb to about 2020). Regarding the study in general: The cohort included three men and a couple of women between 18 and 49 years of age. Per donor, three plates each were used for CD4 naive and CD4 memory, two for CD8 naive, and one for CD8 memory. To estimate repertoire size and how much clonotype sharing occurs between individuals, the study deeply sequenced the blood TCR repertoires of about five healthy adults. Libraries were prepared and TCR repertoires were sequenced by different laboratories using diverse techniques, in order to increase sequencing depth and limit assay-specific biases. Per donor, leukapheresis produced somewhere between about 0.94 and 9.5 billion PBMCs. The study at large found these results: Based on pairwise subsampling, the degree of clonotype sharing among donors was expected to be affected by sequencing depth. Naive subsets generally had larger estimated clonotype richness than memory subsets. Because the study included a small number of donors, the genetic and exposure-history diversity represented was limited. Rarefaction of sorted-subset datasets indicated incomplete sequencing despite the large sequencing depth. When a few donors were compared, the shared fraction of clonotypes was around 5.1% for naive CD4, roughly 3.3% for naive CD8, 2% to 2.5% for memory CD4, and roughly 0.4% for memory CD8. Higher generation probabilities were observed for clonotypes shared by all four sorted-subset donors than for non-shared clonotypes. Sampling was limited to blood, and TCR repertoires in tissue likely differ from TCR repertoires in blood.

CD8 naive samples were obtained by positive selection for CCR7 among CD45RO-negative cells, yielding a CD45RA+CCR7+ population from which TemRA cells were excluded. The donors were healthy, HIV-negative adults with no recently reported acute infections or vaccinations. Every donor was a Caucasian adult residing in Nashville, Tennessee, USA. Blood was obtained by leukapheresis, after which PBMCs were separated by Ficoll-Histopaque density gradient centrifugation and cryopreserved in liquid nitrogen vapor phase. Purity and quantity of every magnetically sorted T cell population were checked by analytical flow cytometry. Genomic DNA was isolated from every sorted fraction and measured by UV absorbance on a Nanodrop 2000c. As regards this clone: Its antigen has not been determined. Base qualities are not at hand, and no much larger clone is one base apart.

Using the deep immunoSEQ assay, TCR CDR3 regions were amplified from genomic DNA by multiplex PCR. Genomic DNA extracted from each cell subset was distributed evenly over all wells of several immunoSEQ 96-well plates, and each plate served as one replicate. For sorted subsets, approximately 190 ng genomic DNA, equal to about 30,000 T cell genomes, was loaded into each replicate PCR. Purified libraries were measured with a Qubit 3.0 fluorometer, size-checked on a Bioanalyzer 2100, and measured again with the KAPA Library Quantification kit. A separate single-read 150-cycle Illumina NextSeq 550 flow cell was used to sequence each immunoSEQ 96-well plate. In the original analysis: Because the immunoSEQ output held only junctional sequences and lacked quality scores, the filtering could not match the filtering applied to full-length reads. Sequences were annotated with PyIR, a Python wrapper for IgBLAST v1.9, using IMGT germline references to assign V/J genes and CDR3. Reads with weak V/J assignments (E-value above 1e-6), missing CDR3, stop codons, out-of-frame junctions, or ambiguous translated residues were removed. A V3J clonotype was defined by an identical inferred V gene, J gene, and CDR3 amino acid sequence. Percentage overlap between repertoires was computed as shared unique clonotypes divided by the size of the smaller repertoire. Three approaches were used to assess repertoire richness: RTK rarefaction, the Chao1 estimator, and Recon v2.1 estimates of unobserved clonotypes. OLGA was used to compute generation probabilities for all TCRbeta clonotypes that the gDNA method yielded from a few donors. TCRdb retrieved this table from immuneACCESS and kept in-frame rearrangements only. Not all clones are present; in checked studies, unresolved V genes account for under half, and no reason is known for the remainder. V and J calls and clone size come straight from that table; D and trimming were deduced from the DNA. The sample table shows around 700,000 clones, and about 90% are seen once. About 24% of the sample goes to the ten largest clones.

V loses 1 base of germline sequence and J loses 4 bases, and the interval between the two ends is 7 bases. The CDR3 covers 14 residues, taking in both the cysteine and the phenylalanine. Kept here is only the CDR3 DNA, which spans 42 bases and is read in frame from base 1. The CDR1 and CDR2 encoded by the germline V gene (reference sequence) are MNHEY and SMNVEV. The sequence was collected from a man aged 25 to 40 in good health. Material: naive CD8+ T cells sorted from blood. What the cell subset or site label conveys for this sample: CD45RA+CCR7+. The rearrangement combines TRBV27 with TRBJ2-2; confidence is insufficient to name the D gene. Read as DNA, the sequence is TGTGCCAGCAGTTTATGGCAGCCCACCGGGGAGCTGTTTTTT. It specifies CASSLWQPTGELFF.